A selection of T cell receptor beta chains follows, all from one sample in a study of molecular identifiers for immune sequencing clone quantification. One entry per CDR3 protein results from TCRdb running MiXCR on the PCR reads. This sample has 400,000 to 600,000 distinct CDR3 sequences; roughly 24% occur once, and the top ten carry just over 0.75%. Sequencing was carried out using naive CD8+ T cells from blood, with Jurkat cell RNA spiked in. These receptors were taken from a human donor in good health. Some libraries in this study had Jurkat cell RNA spiked in. Both conserved end residues are part of each CDR3. A D gene is named only where the DNA matches it firmly. Part of the rows lack a size; the others show once, few, many or a class for expanded clones.

d_gene	abundance	v_gene	j_gene	CDR3aa	CDR3nt
TRBD1	few	TRBV19	TRBJ1-1	CASSISDRGITEAFF	TGTGCCAGTAGTATCAGCGACAGGGGGATCACTGAAGCTTTCTTT
TRBD1	many	TRBV4-1	TRBJ2-7	CASSQDPGGREQYF	TGCGCCAGCAGCCAAGATCCAGGGGGCAGGGAGCAGTACTTC
TRBD1	-	TRBV30	TRBJ2-3	CAWSLTGGSADTQYF	TGTGCCTGGAGTCTAACAGGGGGCTCGGCAGATACGCAGTATTTT
TRBD1	-	TRBV25-1	TRBJ1-1	CASTTGTGVWTEAFF	TGTGCCAGCACAACCGGGACAGGGGTTTGGACTGAAGCTTTCTTT
-	few	TRBV20-1	TRBJ1-5	CSARSTSPDQGGQPQHF	TGCAGTGCTAGATCTACCTCTCCGGACCAGGGCGGCCAGCCCCAGCATTTT
TRBD2	few	TRBV9	TRBJ2-5	CASSPSGGPGETQYF	TGTGCCAGCAGTCCTAGCGGGGGGCCGGGGGAGACCCAGTACTTC
TRBD2	many	TRBV14	TRBJ2-3	CASSHDLAGPYADTQYF	TGTGCCAGCAGCCATGATCTAGCGGGACCGTACGCAGATACGCAGTATTTT
-	many	TRBV25-1	TRBJ2-3	CASSSGPAADTQYF	TGTGCCAGCAGTTCGGGCCCAGCGGCAGATACGCAGTATTTT
TRBD1	-	TRBV4-1	TRBJ2-7	CASSLKTGQGREQYF	TGCGCCAGCAGCCTAAAAACCGGACAGGGGCGGGAGCAGTACTTC
TRBD2	-	TRBV5-4	TRBJ2-7	CASSHVASGDYEQYF	TGTGCCAGCAGCCATGTGGCTAGCGGAGACTACGAGCAGTACTTC
-	-	TRBV20-1	TRBJ2-7	CSARDQWGPSSYEQYF	TGCAGTGCTAGAGATCAATGGGGACCGAGTTCCTACGAGCAGTACTTC
-	many	TRBV5-6	TRBJ2-3	CASSFLASSLTDTQYF	TGTGCCAGCAGCTTTCTTGCATCCTCCTTGACAGATACGCAGTATTTT
-	few	TRBV12-3/TRBV12-4	TRBJ2-5	CASTTAGAAETQYF	TGTGCCAGCACTACGGCGGGGGCTGCGGAGACCCAGTACTTC
-	-	TRBV6-5	TRBJ2-5	CASSTEGETQYF	TGTGCCAGCAGTACAGAGGGAGAGACCCAGTACTTC
-	many	TRBV6-6	TRBJ2-5	CASSLVQGGYLETQYF	TGTGCCAGCAGTCTCGTTCAGGGGGGGTATTTGGAGACCCAGTACTTC
TRBD2	-	TRBV19	TRBJ2-3	CASSIFVAGGSQYF	TGTGCCAGTAGTATTTTTGTAGCGGGGGGGTCGCAGTATTTT
-	few	TRBV6-5	TRBJ2-3	CARAPYRRGTDTQYF	TGTGCCAGAGCTCCTTATAGGCGAGGCACAGATACGCAGTATTTT
TRBD2	many	TRBV7-8	TRBJ2-3	CASSLVSASGDSTDTQYF	TGTGCCAGCAGCTTAGTTTCGGCTAGCGGGGATAGCACAGATACGCAGTATTTT
TRBD2	-	TRBV7-2	TRBJ2-3	CAGSLGIRTRGTDTQYF	TGTGCCGGCAGCTTAGGAATAAGGACTAGAGGCACAGATACGCAGTATTTT
TRBD2	many	TRBV10-1	TRBJ2-4	CASKDRGVPLAKNIQYF	TGCGCCAGCAAGGATCGGGGGGTTCCTCTAGCCAAAAACATTCAGTACTTC